What follows describes a single T cell receptor beta chain. The antigen remains undetermined. These data come from a study of beta chain features in type 1 diabetes. Sequencing targeted expressed TCRB transcripts, as all isolated RNA had been reverse transcribed. Naive, central memory and regulatory T cell samples averaged around 3.9 million reads. The table came from immunoSEQ multiplex PCR; TCRdb's copy has only in-frame clones and leaves some out. The sample carries some 500,000 clones, about 10% recorded once. Study-wide results and limits: No resolution was reached here on whether HLA type influences TCRB rearrangement. When cDNA is sequenced, cells with high TCR expression could be over-represented.

The CDR3 runs to 15 residues. The chain combines TRBV21-1 with TRBJ2-4. TRBV21-1 is a recognized pseudogene. Sequenced input: naive CD4+ T cells from blood. This sequence was found in a woman aged 18-29 years in good health. CDR3 sequence (DNA): TGTGCCAGCAGCAAACGGGCCTCTGCCAAAAACATTCAGTACTTC. Its translation: CASSKRASAKNIQYF.